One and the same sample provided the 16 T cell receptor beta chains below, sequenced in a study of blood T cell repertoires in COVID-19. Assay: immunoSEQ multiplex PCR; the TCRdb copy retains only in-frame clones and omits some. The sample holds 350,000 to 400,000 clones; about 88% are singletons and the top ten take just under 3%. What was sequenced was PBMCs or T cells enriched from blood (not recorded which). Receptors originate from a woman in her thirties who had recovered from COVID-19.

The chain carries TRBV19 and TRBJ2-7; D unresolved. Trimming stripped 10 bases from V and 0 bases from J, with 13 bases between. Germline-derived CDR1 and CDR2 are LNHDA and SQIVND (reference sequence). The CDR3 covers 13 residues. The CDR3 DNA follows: TGTGCCACCGCAGACTCCCACTCCTACGAGCAGTACTTC. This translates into CATADSHSYEQYF.

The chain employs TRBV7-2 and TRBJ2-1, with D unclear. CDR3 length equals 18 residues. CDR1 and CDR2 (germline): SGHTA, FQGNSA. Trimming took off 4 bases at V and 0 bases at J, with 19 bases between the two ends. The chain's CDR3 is CASSSYTPFLSSYNEQFF. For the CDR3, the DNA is TGTGCCAGCAGCTCTTATACCCCCTTTTTGAGCTCCTACAATGAGCAGTTCTTC.

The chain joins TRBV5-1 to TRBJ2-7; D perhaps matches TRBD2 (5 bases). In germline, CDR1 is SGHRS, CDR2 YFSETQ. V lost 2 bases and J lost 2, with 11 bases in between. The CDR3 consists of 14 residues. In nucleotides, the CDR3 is TGCGCCAGCAGCTTAGCGGACGGAACCTACGAGCAGTACTTC. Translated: CASSLADGTYEQYF.

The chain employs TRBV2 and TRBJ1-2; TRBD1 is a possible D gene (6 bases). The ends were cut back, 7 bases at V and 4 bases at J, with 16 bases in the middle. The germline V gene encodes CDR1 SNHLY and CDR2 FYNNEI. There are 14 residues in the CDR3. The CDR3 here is CASITRGATYGYTF. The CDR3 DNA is TGTGCCAGCATTACCCGGGGGGCGACCTATGGCTACACCTTC.

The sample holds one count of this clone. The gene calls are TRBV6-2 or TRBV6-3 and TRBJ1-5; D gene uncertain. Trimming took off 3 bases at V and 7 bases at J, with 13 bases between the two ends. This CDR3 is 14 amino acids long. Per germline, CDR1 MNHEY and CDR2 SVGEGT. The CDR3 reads CASSYRAIEQPQHF. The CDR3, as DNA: TGTGCCAGCAGTTATCGCGCGATAGAGCAGCCCCAGCATTTT.

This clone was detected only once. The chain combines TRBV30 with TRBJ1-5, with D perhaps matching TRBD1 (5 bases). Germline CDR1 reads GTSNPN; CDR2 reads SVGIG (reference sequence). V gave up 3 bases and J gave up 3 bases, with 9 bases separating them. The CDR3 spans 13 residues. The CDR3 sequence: CAWSTQDNQPQHF. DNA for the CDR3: TGTGCCTGGAGCACACAGGACAATCAGCCCCAGCATTTT.

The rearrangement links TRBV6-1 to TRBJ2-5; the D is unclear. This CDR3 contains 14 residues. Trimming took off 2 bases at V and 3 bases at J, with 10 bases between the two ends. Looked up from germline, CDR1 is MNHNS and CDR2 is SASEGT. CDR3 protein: CASSELWPKETQYF. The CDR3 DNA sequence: TGTGCCAGCAGTGAATTGTGGCCAAAAGAGACCCAGTACTTC.

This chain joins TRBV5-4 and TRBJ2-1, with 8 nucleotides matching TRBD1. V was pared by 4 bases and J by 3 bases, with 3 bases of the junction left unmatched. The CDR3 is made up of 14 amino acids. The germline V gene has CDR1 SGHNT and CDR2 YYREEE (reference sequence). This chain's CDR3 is CASSGQGDYNEQFF. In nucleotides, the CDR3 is TGTGCCAGCAGCGGACAGGGAGACTACAATGAGCAGTTCTTC.

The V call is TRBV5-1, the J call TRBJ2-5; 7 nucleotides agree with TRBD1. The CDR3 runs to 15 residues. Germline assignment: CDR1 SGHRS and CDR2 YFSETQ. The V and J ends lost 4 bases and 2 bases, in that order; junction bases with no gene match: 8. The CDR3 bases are TGCGCCAGCAGCCCCGAGGACAGGCGACAAGAGACCCAGTACTTC. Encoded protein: CASSPEDRRQETQYF.

CDR3 coding DNA: TGTGCCAGCAGCCCTTTCCCGACAGGGGGGGATGACACAGATACGCAGTATTTT. The encoded protein is CASSPFPTGGDDTDTQYF. This chain uses TRBV11-2 with TRBJ2-3, with 9 nucleotides matching TRBD1. The CDR3 extends over 18 amino acids. Per germline, CDR1 SGHAT and CDR2 FQNNGV. Trimming cost V 5 bases and J 2 bases; bases outside gene matches: 14.

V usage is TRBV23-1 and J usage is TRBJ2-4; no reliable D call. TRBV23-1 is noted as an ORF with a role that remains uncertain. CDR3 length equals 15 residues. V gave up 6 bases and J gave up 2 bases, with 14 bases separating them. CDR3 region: CASRSTNIPKNIQYF. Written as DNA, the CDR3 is TGCGCCAGCAGGTCCACAAATATCCCCAAAAACATTCAGTACTTC.

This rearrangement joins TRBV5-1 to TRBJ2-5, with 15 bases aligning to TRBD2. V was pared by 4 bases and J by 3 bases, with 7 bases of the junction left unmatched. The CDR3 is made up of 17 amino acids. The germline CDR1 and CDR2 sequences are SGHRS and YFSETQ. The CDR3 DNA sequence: TGCGCCAGCAGCCGGGGACTAGCGGGGGGTCCTAAAGAGACCCAGTACTTC. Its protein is CASSRGLAGGPKETQYF.

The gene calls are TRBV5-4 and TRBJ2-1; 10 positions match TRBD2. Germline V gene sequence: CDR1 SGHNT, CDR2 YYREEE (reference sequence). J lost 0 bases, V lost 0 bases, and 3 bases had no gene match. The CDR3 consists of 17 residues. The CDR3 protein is CASSLGSGGSSYNEQFF. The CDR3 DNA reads TGTGCCAGCAGCTTGGGTAGCGGGGGGAGCTCCTACAATGAGCAGTTCTTC.

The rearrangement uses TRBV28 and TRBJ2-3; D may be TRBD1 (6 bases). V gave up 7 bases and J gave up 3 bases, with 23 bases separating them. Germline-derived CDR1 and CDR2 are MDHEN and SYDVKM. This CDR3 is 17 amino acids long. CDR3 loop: CASIVVGGRVGTDTQYF. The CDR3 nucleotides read TGTGCCAGCATCGTTGTTGGGGGCAGGGTTGGGACAGATACGCAGTATTTT.

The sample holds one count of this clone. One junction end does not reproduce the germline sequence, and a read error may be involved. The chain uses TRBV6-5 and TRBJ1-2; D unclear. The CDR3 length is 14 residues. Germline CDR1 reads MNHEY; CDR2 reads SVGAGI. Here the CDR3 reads CASSSSSMLYGYTF. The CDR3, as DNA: TGTGCCAGTAGTTCCTCCTCTATGCTCTATGGCTACACCTTC.

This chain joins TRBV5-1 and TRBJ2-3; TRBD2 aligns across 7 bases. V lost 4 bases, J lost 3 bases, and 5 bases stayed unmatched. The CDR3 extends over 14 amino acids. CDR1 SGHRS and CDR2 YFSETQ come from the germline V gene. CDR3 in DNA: TGCGCCAGCAGCGGCGGGAGTAGGACAGATACGCAGTATTTT. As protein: CASSGGSRTDTQYF.